This entry lists 19 T cell receptor beta chains sequenced from one sample in a study of blood T cells in healthy people across ages. Through a sample-barcoded 5' primer and a J-beta primer mix, a second PCR was run for roughly 7 to 11 cycles. TCRdb processed the 5' RACE reads anew with MiXCR; each CDR3 protein has one entry. The sample consists of around 800,000 distinct CDR3 sequences, 62% of them appearing once. Specimen: blood. These receptors came from a man aged 25 to 40 in good health.

V is TRBV9 and J is TRBJ1-5, with D perhaps TRBD1 (6 bases). The V and J ends lost 0 bases and 2 bases respectively, with 15 bases between them. Germline lookup yields CDR1 SGDLS and CDR2 YYNGEE. This CDR3 is built from 17 residues. The CDR3 loop is CASSVDGGGEGNQPQHF. CDR3 bases: TGTGCCAGCAGCGTAGACGGAGGGGGGGAAGGCAATCAGCCCCAGCATTTT.

The J gene is TRBJ2-4, the V gene TRBV12-3 or TRBV12-4, with a weak D call TRBD1 (6 bases). V lost 5 bases and J 13 bases, leaving 15 bases between the germline ends. The CDR3 covers 12 residues. DNA of the CDR3: TGTGCCAGCAGTGGCGTTATGGGGGCCCAGTACTTC. It encodes CASSGVMGAQYF.

The chain combines TRBV5-4 with TRBJ2-4; 8 positions match TRBD1. The J call may be faulty, since TRBJ2-7 better matches the DNA end. This CDR3 comprises 13 residues. Germline CDR1 SGHNT, CDR2 YYREEE (reference sequence). The CDR3 spells CASSTGGRYEQYF. The CDR3 DNA is TGTGCCAGCAGTACAGGGGGTCGGTACGAGCAGTACTTC.

The chain carries TRBV20-1 and TRBJ2-1; D is possibly TRBD2 (5 bases). The J call may be faulty, since TRBJ2-7 better matches the DNA end. The germline gives CDR1 DFQATT, CDR2 SNEGSKA (reference sequence). The CDR3 consists of 14 residues. CDR3 nucleotide sequence: TGCAGTGCTAGAACCAGGAGGTCCTACAATGAGCAGTACTTC. Translated: CSARTRRSYNEQYF.

Notes on this clonotype: Germline and junction disagree at one end, which may indicate a read error. The chain has TRBV4-3 and TRBJ1-2; the D gene is possibly TRBD1 (6 bases). CDR3 size: 13 residues. Germline V gene sequence: CDR1 LGHNA, CDR2 YSLEER. CDR3 in amino acids: CAGSHSWGLGYTF. CDR3 in DNA: TGCGCCGGCAGCCACAGTTGGGGGCTCGGCTACACCTTC.

This clonotype was seen only once. V and J are TRBV6-2 or TRBV6-3 and TRBJ2-5; D is unresolved. CDR3 size: 14 residues. Looked up from germline, CDR1 is MNHEY and CDR2 is SVGEGT. Trimming removed 7 bases from V and 4 bases from J, with 16 bases in between. The CDR3: CASTTTLLGETQYF. In DNA, the CDR3 is TGTGCCAGCACCACGACTCTACTTGGAGAGACCCAGTACTTC.

About this clonotype: Since no conserved phenylalanine or tryptophan closes the CDR3, a read error is the likely cause. J is TRBJ2-1 and V is TRBV7-9; D remains unclear. Deletions cut 4 bases from V and 8 bases from J, with 21 bases between. This CDR3 is built from 16 residues. The germline gives CDR1 SEHNR, CDR2 FQNEAQ (reference sequence). CDR3 bases: TGTGCCAGCAGCTCGGGCTTGGGCGGCCTAAGGGATGAGCAGTTCTCC. As protein: CASSSGLGGLRDEQFS.

The chain uses TRBV7-3 and TRBJ1-2; weak D call: TRBD1 (6 bases). CDR3 length: 18 amino acids. Germline V gives CDR1 SGHTA, CDR2 FQGTGA. The V end lost 0 bases, the J end lost 4 bases, and 21 bases lay between the germline ends. The CDR3 sequence: CASSLTAPGRGSAYGYTF. In DNA, the CDR3 is TGTGCCAGCAGCTTAACGGCTCCAGGGAGGGGGTCGGCCTATGGCTACACCTTC. The whole variable domain, remainder taken from reference TRBV7-3 and TRBJ1-2, is GAGVSQTPSNKVTEKGKYVELRCDPISGHTALYWYRQSLGQGPEFLIYFQGTGAADDSGLPNDRFFAVRPEGSVSTLKIQRTERGDSAVYLCASSLTAPGRGSAYGYTFGSGTRLTVV.

V and J are TRBV7-9 and TRBJ2-1; a weak D match, TRBD2 (6 bases). The V end was cut by 2 bases, the J end by 5 bases, with 10 bases between. Per germline, CDR1 SEHNR and CDR2 FQNEAQ (reference sequence). This CDR3 has 14 amino acids. CDR3 in amino acids: CASSLPGLNNEQFF. The CDR3 coding sequence is TGTGCCAGCAGCTTACCGGGACTCAACAATGAGCAGTTCTTC.

The chain couples TRBV7-2 to TRBJ2-7, with 7 bases identical to TRBD1. This CDR3 has 16 amino acids. With 3 bases clipped from V and 2 bases from J, the junction kept 10 bases outside the gene matches. CDR1 SGHTA and CDR2 FQGNSA come from the germline V gene. The CDR3 sequence is CASSFGDGTVTYEQYF. DNA of the CDR3: TGTGCCAGCAGCTTTGGCGACGGGACAGTAACCTACGAGCAGTACTTC.

The genes are TRBV6-2 or TRBV6-3 and TRBJ2-7, with 8 bases identical to TRBD2. The assigned J gene may be wrong: the sequence end matches TRBJ2-5 better. The CDR3 runs to 17 residues. Germline V gives CDR1 MNHEY, CDR2 SVGEGT. The CDR3 DNA sequence: TGTGCCAGCAGTCCACGAGGTAGCGGGGCGAACCAAGAGACCCAGTACTTC. This translates into CASSPRGSGANQETQYF.

The genes are TRBV7-8 and TRBJ2-4; 9 nucleotides match TRBD1. Germline V lookup: CDR1 SGHVS, CDR2 FQNEAQ. J was trimmed by 13 bases and V by 5 bases; bases with no gene match: 18. This CDR3 has 16 amino acids. The CDR3 sequence: CASSVATGGLLGEQYF. The DNA of the CDR3 is TGTGCCAGCAGCGTCGCCACAGGGGGCTTGTTGGGAGAGCAGTACTTC. Based on the CDR3 plus reference TRBV7-8 and TRBJ2-4, the full variable domain is GAGVSQSPRYKVAKRGQDVALRCDPISGHVSLFWYQQALGQGPEFLTYFQNEAQLDKSGLPSDRFFAERPEGSVSTLKIQRTQQEDSAVYLCASSVATGGLLGEQYFGAGTRLSVL.

The chain couples TRBV7-3 to TRBJ2-3, with D tentatively TRBD1 (5 bases). The V gene's germline CDR1 is SGHTA and CDR2 FQGTGA. The CDR3 covers 13 residues. Trimming left V 9 bases short and J 4 bases short, with 14 bases between. CDR3 sequence (DNA): TGTGCCAGTACTGGGCCAGGGTCAGATACGCAGTATTTT. It specifies CASTGPGSDTQYF.

This clonotype was picked up a small number of times. The V call is TRBV12-3 or TRBV12-4, the J call TRBJ2-7; weak D call: TRBD2 (5 bases). The V end was cut by 5 bases, the J end by 6 bases, with 20 bases between. The CDR3 contains 15 residues. CDR3 sequence reads: CASSTLAPSMSEQYF. CDR3 sequence (DNA): TGTGCCAGCAGTACCCTAGCCCCCTCTATGAGCGAGCAGTACTTC.

V usage is TRBV20-1 and J usage is TRBJ2-1; 8 bases match TRBD2. Unmatched junction bases numbered 9, after V lost 5 bases and J lost 0 bases. This CDR3 spans 16 amino acids. Germline V gene lookup returns CDR1 DFQATT and CDR2 SNEGSKA (reference sequence). The CDR3 sequence: CSASPGLGVSYNEQFF. The CDR3 DNA reads TGCAGTGCTTCTCCGGGACTAGGTGTCTCCTACAATGAGCAGTTCTTC.

The chain uses TRBV10-3 and TRBJ2-5; D assignment may be TRBD1 or TRBD2 (5 bases each). The V and J ends lost 0 bases and 1 base respectively, with 21 bases between them. In germline, CDR1 is ENHRY, CDR2 SYGVKD. CDR3 size: 19 residues. The CDR3 DNA sequence: TGTGCCATCAGTGAGTCTGGAGGAGATGGGGCAGCGCGCCAAGAGACCCAGTACTTC. Translated, it gives CAISESGGDGAARQETQYF.

This clonotype was seen more than once but under ten times. The chain has TRBV7-2 and TRBJ2-3; D gene ambiguous. The V gene lost 4 bases and the J gene lost 1 base, with 15 bases spanning the gap. Per the germline V gene, CDR1 is SGHTA and CDR2 is FQGNSA. The CDR3 has 16 residues. CDR3 region: CASSSLGGARTDTQYF. CDR3 coding DNA: TGTGCCAGCAGCTCCCTAGGCGGTGCCCGCACAGATACGCAGTATTTT.

This clonotype occurred a few times. The gene calls are TRBV5-1 and TRBJ2-1; weak D call: TRBD1 (6 bases). The length of the CDR3 is 13 residues. Germline V gives CDR1 SGHRS, CDR2 YFSETQ. Trimming left V 5 bases short and J 9 bases short, with 15 bases between. CDR3 sequence (DNA): TGCGCCAGCAGTATCAAACAGGGTAGTGAGCAGTTCTTC. Translating it yields CASSIKQGSEQFF.

This clonotype was counted between two and nine times. The rearrangement links TRBV12-3 or TRBV12-4 to TRBJ2-1; 9 positions match TRBD1. This CDR3 has 12 residues. The junction had 5 bases not matched to a gene; V was cut back by 10 bases and J by 7 bases. The CDR3 here is CATGTGRNEQFF. CDR3 coding DNA: TGTGCCACCGGGACAGGGAGGAATGAGCAGTTCTTC.